This TCR beta chain was sequenced for a study of PD-1 blockade in classical Hodgkin lymphoma. The CDR3 runs 14 residues. V lost 2 bases, J lost 3 bases, and 4 bases stayed unmatched. The germline V gene encodes CDR1 SGHNT and CDR2 YYREEE (reference sequence). Clones were sequenced by immunoSEQ multiplex PCR, and TCRdb holds only the in-frame ones, with some missing. The repertoire consists of 100,000 to 130,000 clones, with 80% to 90% occurring once and the leading ten covering 15% to 20%. There was relapse after autologous stem cell transplantation in every patient, and there was variation in brentuximab vedotin exposure. The best responses consisted of complete response, partial response or progressive disease.

The V and J genes are TRBV5-4 and TRBJ2-7, with 8 bases aligning to TRBD2. The TCR was taken from a human donor with classical Hodgkin lymphoma. Source: peripheral blood mononuclear cells (PBMCs), taken before the second cycle of nivolumab. In DNA form, the CDR3 reads TGTGCCAGCAGCTTAGGTAGCGGGATCTACGAGCAGTACTTC. This gives the protein CASSLGSGIYEQYF.